This T cell receptor beta chain was documented in a study of vaccination effects on CD4 cells after COVID-19. With regard to this clone: The antigen remains unidentified.

Pools of viral peptides were used by the ViraFEST assay to expand antigen-specific CD4+ T cells ahead of sequencing. Subsequent to about 10 days of culture, CD4+ T cells were isolated. All study participants received two doses of BNT162b2 or mRNA-1273 vaccine. Some clones are missing from TCRdb's copy, which holds only in-frame ones; the method was immunoSEQ multiplex PCR. In the table there are about 32,000 clones, roughly two thirds of which are singletons. Germline CDR1 LNHNV, CDR2 YYDKDF (reference sequence). V lost 3 bases and J 0 bases, leaving 5 bases between the germline ends. The CDR3 is made up of 14 amino acids.

The input for sequencing was CD4+ T cells from PBMCs cultured with HCoV-229E spike peptides, taken after COVID-19 vaccination. The V gene is TRBV15, the J gene TRBJ1-4; no clear D gene. This receptor was taken from a human donor who received a COVID-19 vaccine. This CDR3 reads CATSRASTNEKLFF. CDR3 DNA sequence: TGTGCCACCAGCAGGGCCTCAACTAATGAAAAACTGTTTTTT. Filled out from reference TRBV15 and TRBJ1-4, the complete variable domain reads DAMVIQNPRYQVTQFGKPVTLSCSQTLNHNVMYWYQQKSSQAPKLLFHYYDKDFNNEADTPDNFQSRRPNTSFCFLDIRSPGLGDTAMYLCATSRASTNEKLFFGSGTQLSVL.